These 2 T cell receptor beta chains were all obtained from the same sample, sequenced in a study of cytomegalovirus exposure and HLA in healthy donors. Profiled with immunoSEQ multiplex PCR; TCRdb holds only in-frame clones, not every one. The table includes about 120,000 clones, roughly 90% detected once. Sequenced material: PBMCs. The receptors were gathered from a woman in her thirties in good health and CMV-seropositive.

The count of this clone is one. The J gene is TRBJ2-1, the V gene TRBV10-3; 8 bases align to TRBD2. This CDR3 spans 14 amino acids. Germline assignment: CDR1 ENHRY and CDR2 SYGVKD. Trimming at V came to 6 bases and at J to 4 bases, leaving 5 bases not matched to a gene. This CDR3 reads CAISPLAEYNEQFF. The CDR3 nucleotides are TGTGCCATCAGCCCACTAGCGGAGTACAATGAGCAGTTCTTC.

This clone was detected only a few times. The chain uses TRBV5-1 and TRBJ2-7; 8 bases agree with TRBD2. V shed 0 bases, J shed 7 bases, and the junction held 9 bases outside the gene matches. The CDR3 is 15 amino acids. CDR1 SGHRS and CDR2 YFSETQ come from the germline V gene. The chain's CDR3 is CASSLETGRAREQYF. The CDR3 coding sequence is TGCGCCAGCAGCTTGGAGACCGGGAGGGCCCGGGAGCAGTACTTC.